The 28 T cell receptor beta chains presented below share a single source sample, sequenced in a study of Graves' ophthalmopathy and Graves' hyperthyroidism. Amplified TCR beta CDR3 regions were obtained using RNA transcripts as template. HTBI primers were used in a first-round RT-PCR, which preceded a second-round multiplex PCR. One entry per CDR3 protein results from TCRdb running MiXCR on the multiplex PCR reads. In the table there are 680,000 or so distinct CDR3 sequences, 20% to 25% of which are singletons. Source material: peripheral blood. These receptors were obtained from a woman between 18 and 29 years old with stable Graves' hyperthyroidism. Some clones in this sample may be carry-over from other donors' samples.

The rearrangement joins TRBV28 to TRBJ2-7; D not resolved. CDR1 is MDHEN, CDR2 SYDVKM, per germline. V was clipped by 5 bases and J by 5 bases, with 13 bases between them. The CDR3 has 13 residues. CDR3 DNA sequence: TGTGCCAGCAGTCCCACCGGCCCTGACGAGCAGTACTTC. Protein sequence: CASSPTGPDEQYF.

At least ten counts were recorded for this clonotype. This chain connects TRBV6-1 to TRBJ1-2, with D perhaps TRBD1 (6 bases). V lost 9 bases and J lost 4, with 18 bases in between. There are 14 residues in the CDR3. Per the germline V gene, CDR1 is MNHNS and CDR2 is SASEGT. Here the CDR3 DNA reads TGTGCCAGTTGCGAGGGGGTGCAGTCCTATGGCTACACCTTC. Translating it yields CASCEGVQSYGYTF.

The chain carries TRBV9 and TRBJ1-2; D is undetermined. From germline, CDR1 is SGDLS and CDR2 YYNGEE. The CDR3 has 14 residues. V gave up 0 bases and J gave up 2 bases, with 8 bases separating them. CDR3 DNA sequence: TGTGCCAGCAGCGTAGAATCTAGGAACTATGGCTACACCTTC. Translation gives CASSVESRNYGYTF.

Notes on this clonotype: A clone one base away is much larger, so this may be a read error. V and J are TRBV12-3 or TRBV12-4 and TRBJ2-5; D uncertain. The CDR3 spans 13 residues. The germline V and J ends were trimmed by 4 bases and 0 bases, with 6 bases remaining between them. The CDR3 coding sequence is TGTGCCAGCAGTTCAGACAACCAAGAGACCCAGTACTTC. The encoded protein is CASSSDNQETQYF.

This clonotype was seen repeatedly, ten times or more. The rearrangement uses TRBV7-3 and TRBJ1-1, with TRBD1 identical over 7 bases. V was pared by 5 bases and J by 1 base, with 7 bases of the junction left unmatched. Germline values: CDR1 SGHTA, CDR2 FQGTGA. The CDR3 spans 15 residues. In DNA, the CDR3 is TGTGCCAGCAGCAGATCCGGGACAGAGAACACTGAAGCTTTCTTT. This codes for CASSRSGTENTEAFF.

Comment on this clonotype: Given the absence of the conserved phenylalanine or tryptophan at the CDR3 end, a read error is likely. The chain combines TRBV5-1 with TRBJ2-2, with D perhaps TRBD1 (6 bases). This CDR3 is 14 amino acids long. The V end lost 0 bases, the J end lost 5 bases, and 8 bases lay between the germline ends. Germline V gene data show CDR1 as SGHRS and CDR2 as YFSETQ. In DNA, the CDR3 is TGCGCCAGCAGCTTGGTGCAGGGGACCGGGGAGCTGTTTTTG. Its translation is CASSLVQGTGELFL.

This clonotype showed up many times. The rearrangement uses TRBV5-1 and TRBJ2-5, with 11 positions matching TRBD1. This CDR3 has 15 amino acids. Germline assignment: CDR1 SGHRS and CDR2 YFSETQ. V shed 4 bases and J 5 bases; nucleotides not matched to a gene: 7. The CDR3 DNA sequence: TGCGCCAGCAGCCCAGGGACAGGGGGAGCGGAGACCCAGTACTTC. This encodes CASSPGTGGAETQYF.

In its sample, this clonotype was seen many times. V and J are TRBV30 and TRBJ2-7; D might be TRBD1 (6 bases). CDR1 is GTSNPN and CDR2 is SVGIG in the germline V gene (reference sequence). The CDR3 spans 12 residues. Trimming pared 3 bases from V and 7 bases from J, leaving 13 bases between. The CDR3 is CAWSQQGYEQYF. The CDR3 DNA reads as TGTGCCTGGAGCCAACAGGGATATGAGCAGTACTTC. The variable domain in full, with the rest retrieved from reference TRBV30 and TRBJ2-7, is SQTIHQWPATLVQPVGSPLSLECTVEGTSNPNLYWYRQAAGRGLQLLFYSVGIGQISSEVPQNLSASRPQDRQFILSSKKLLLSDSGFYLCAWSQQGYEQYFGPGTRLTVT.

This clonotype was counted many times. V gene TRBV7-9 combines with J gene TRBJ1-2; D remains ambiguous. V was pared by 5 bases and J by 2 bases, with 12 bases between. The V gene's germline CDR1 is SEHNR and CDR2 FQNEAQ (reference sequence). The CDR3 is made up of 14 amino acids. CDR3: CASSKQTPNYGYTF. The CDR3 DNA reads TGTGCCAGCAGCAAACAGACACCGAACTATGGCTACACCTTC.

In this sample, this clonotype is medium-sized. The chain carries TRBV27 and TRBJ1-6; 11 nucleotides line up with TRBD1. The CDR3 consists of 17 residues. With 4 bases clipped from V and 4 bases from J, the junction kept 6 bases outside the gene matches. Germline V gene data show CDR1 as MNHEY and CDR2 as SMNVEV (reference sequence). The chain's CDR3 is CASSSRTGGGYNSPLHF. The CDR3 bases are TGTGCCAGCAGTTCCAGGACAGGGGGCGGATATAATTCACCCCTCCACTTT.

A few counts support this clonotype. The rearrangement uses TRBV28 and TRBJ1-2, with D hard to call. Germline loops: CDR1 MDHEN, CDR2 SYDVKM. V lost 5 bases to trimming and J lost 5 bases, with 15 bases between them. The CDR3 totals 14 residues. The CDR3 reads CASSPEETHYGYTF. The CDR3 bases are TGTGCCAGCAGTCCCGAGGAGACCCATTATGGCTACACCTTC.

This rearrangement joins TRBV28 to TRBJ1-2, with 7 bases identical to TRBD1. Germline CDR1 is MDHEN and CDR2 is SYDVKM. CDR3 length equals 15 residues. Trimming took 7 bases from V and 2 from J; bases not matched to a gene: 10. The CDR3 nucleotides read TGTGCCAGCAACCTCCCGGACAGGACGAACTATGGCTACACCTTC. As protein: CASNLPDRTNYGYTF.

This clonotype showed up many times. The chain is built from TRBV20-1 and TRBJ1-5; D is possibly TRBD1 (5 bases). Germline CDR1 reads DFQATT; CDR2 reads SNEGSKA (reference sequence). The CDR3 sequence is 12 residues long. The germline V and J ends were trimmed by 5 bases and 8 bases, with 13 bases remaining between them. CDR3 residues: CSAPSGGEPQHF. As DNA, the CDR3 is TGCAGTGCTCCGTCCGGGGGTGAGCCCCAGCATTTT.

This clonotype was recorded a few times. A much larger clone differs from this one at a single base, so this may be a read error. This chain connects TRBV10-3 to TRBJ1-6; no clear D gene. Germline V lookup: CDR1 ENHRY, CDR2 SYGVKD. CDR3 length equals 14 residues. The CDR3 DNA reads as TGTGCCATCAGTGAAGGGTCGGGTGGATCACACCTCCACTTT. This codes for CAISEGSGGSHLHF.

The table lists this clonotype with many counts. CDR3 sequence reads: CSASSSSEGYDEQYF. The CDR3 DNA reads TGCAGTGCTAGCTCTTCATCGGAAGGCTATGACGAGCAGTACTTC. The genes are TRBV20-1 and TRBJ2-7; D not certain. Germline V gene data show CDR1 as DFQATT and CDR2 as SNEGSKA (reference sequence). Between the trimmed V and J ends, which lost 3 bases and 5 bases, there was a span of 20 bases. This CDR3 is 15 amino acids long.

The rearrangement uses TRBV6-5 and TRBJ2-2; TRBD1 aligns across 7 bases. The V and J ends lost 7 bases and 4 bases, in that order; junction bases with no gene match: 12. Germline V lookup: CDR1 MNHEY, CDR2 SVGAGI. The CDR3 runs 16 residues. The CDR3 loop reads CASKLEGGRATGELFF. For the CDR3, the DNA is TGTGCCAGCAAGTTAGAAGGGGGCCGGGCCACCGGGGAGCTGTTTTTT.

This clonotype was seen ten or more times. The rearrangement links TRBV7-2 to TRBJ2-2, with D uncertain. There are 15 residues in the CDR3. Trimming left V 2 bases short and J 1 base short, with 8 bases between. CDR1 is SGHTA and CDR2 is FQGNSA in the germline V gene. CDR3 amino acids: CASSLFGQNTGELFF. CDR3 DNA sequence: TGTGCCAGCAGCTTATTCGGGCAGAACACCGGGGAGCTGTTTTTT.

This clonotype has a count of ten or more. This chain links TRBV6-5 with TRBJ2-7; D not certain. There are 14 residues in the CDR3. The germline gives CDR1 MNHEY, CDR2 SVGAGI. Trimming took off 2 bases at V and 2 bases at J, with 10 bases between the two ends. The CDR3: CASSYADGAYEQYF. CDR3 nucleotides: TGTGCCAGCAGTTACGCCGACGGAGCCTACGAGCAGTACTTC.

This sequence joins TRBV6-2 or TRBV6-3 and TRBJ2-7; D is unclear. V was pared by 3 bases and J by 4 bases, with 13 bases between. The CDR3 length is 14 residues. Germline values: CDR1 MNHEY, CDR2 SVGEGT. The CDR3 coding sequence is TGTGCCAGCAGTTATCTTGGCGGAAGATACGAGCAGTACTTC. Translation gives CASSYLGGRYEQYF.

This clonotype has a count of ten or more. This chain's CDR3 is CASSPTGGAPEQYF. The DNA for the CDR3 is TGTGCCAGCAGCCCCACCGGGGGAGCCCCCGAGCAGTACTTC. The chain is built from TRBV7-9 and TRBJ2-7; D might be TRBD2 (6 bases). CDR3 size: 14 residues. With 5 bases removed from V and 6 bases from J, the gap between germline ends came to 17 bases. Germline V gives CDR1 SEHNR, CDR2 FQNEAQ (reference sequence).

The sample holds many counts of this clonotype. V is TRBV5-1 and J is TRBJ2-2; the match to TRBD1 covers 8 bases. Per germline, CDR1 SGHRS and CDR2 YFSETQ. J was trimmed by 11 bases and V by 3 bases; bases with no gene match: 3. CDR3 length: 12 amino acids. The CDR3: CASSWGQDELFF. CDR3 DNA: TGCGCCAGCAGCTGGGGACAGGATGAGCTGTTTTTT. Full variable domain (outside the CDR3, taken from reference TRBV5-1 and TRBJ2-2): KAGVTQTPRYLIKTRGQQVTLSCSPISGHRSVSWYQQTPGQGLQFLFEYFSETQRNKGNFPGRFSGRQFSNSRSEMNVSTLELGDSALYLCASSWGQDELFFGEGSRLTVL.

This clonotype was picked up many times. The chain recombines TRBV2 with TRBJ2-7; D may correspond to TRBD1 or TRBD2 (5 bases each). V was pared by 5 bases and J by 2 bases, with 13 bases between. CDR3 length: 14 amino acids. CDR1 and CDR2 (germline): SNHLY, FYNNEI. This chain's CDR3 is CASSPGTTPYEQYF. CDR3 bases: TGTGCCAGCAGTCCGGGGACCACACCCTACGAGCAGTACTTC.

V gene TRBV6-1 combines with J gene TRBJ1-1; D remains ambiguous. Germline V CDR1 and CDR2: MNHNS, SASEGT. The V and J ends lost 3 bases and 1 base respectively, with 9 bases between them. The CDR3 spans 14 residues. CDR3 DNA sequence: TGTGCCAGCAGTGACCCCTGGGGGAACACTGAAGCTTTCTTT. Translated: CASSDPWGNTEAFF.

Notes on this clonotype: It may be a read error: a sequence one base away is much more abundant. In DNA form, the CDR3 reads TGCGCCAGCAGCTTGAGGGACGACAATCAGCCCCAGCATTTT. Amino acids: CASSLRDDNQPQHF. The chain combines TRBV5-1 with TRBJ1-5; possible D gene TRBD1, 5 bases. Germline values: CDR1 SGHRS, CDR2 YFSETQ. V was shortened by 1 base and J by 3 bases, with 8 bases between the two germline ends. The CDR3 loop spans 14 amino acids.

The CDR3 DNA reads TGCGCCAGCAGCACTAGGACTCATGGGGGGGTCCCACAGGCTTCCTACGAGCAGTACTTC. Its protein is CASSTRTHGGVPQASYEQYF. The gene calls are TRBV4-1 and TRBJ2-7, with TRBD2 matching 7 bases. Losses at the gene ends were 5 bases for V and 1 base for J; bases not matched to a gene: 23. The CDR3 is made up of 20 amino acids. Germline V CDR1 and CDR2: MGHRA, YSYEKL.

This clonotype has a count of ten or more. The chain has TRBV20-1 and TRBJ2-7, with D possibly being TRBD2 (6 bases). Germline loops: CDR1 DFQATT, CDR2 SNEGSKA (reference sequence). The CDR3 consists of 13 residues. The germline V and J ends were trimmed by 3 bases and 2 bases, with 11 bases remaining between them. For the CDR3, the DNA is TGCAGTGCTAGGCGGGACCTAGCCTACGAGCAGTACTTC. Translated: CSARRDLAYEQYF.

This clonotype has at least ten counts. At one of its ends the junction is not consistent with the germline gene, which may arise from a read error. The chain employs TRBV6-5 and TRBJ1-2; D is unresolved. Germline lookup yields CDR1 MNHEY and CDR2 SVGAGI. CDR3 length: 14 amino acids. In nucleotides, the CDR3 is TGTGCCAGCAGTTACAACGGACGGCTAGAAGATACGTCCTTC. Translating it yields CASSYNGRLEDTSF.

This clonotype has at least ten counts. The V call is TRBV29-1, the J call TRBJ2-5; no clear D. V lost 6 bases to trimming and J lost 2 bases, with 10 bases between them. The CDR3 has 12 residues. CDR1 is SQVTM and CDR2 is ANQGSEA in the germline V gene. The chain's CDR3 is CSVHSGQETQYF. The CDR3 DNA is TGCAGCGTCCACTCGGGTCAAGAGACCCAGTACTTC.